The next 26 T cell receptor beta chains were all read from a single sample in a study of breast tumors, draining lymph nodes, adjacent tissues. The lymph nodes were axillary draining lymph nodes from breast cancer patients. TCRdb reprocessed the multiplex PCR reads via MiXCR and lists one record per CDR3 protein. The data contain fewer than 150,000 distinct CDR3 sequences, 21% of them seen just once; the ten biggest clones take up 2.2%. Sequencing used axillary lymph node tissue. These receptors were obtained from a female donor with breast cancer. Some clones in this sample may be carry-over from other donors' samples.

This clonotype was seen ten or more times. Here the CDR3 reads CATSDFPRTDTQYF. As DNA, the CDR3 is TGTGCCACCAGTGACTTTCCACGCACAGATACGCAGTATTTT. V and J are TRBV24-1 and TRBJ2-3; D gene uncertain. Germline V lookup: CDR1 KGHDR, CDR2 SFDVKD. This CDR3 is 14 amino acids long. V was clipped by 4 bases and J by 1 base, with 8 bases between them.

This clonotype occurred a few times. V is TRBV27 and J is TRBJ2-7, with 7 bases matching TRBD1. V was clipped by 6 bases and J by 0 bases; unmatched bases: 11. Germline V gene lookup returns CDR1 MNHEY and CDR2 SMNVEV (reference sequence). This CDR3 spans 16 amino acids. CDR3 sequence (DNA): TGTGCCAGCAGAAAACTTACCGGGACAGACTCCTACGAGCAGTACTTC. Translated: CASRKLTGTDSYEQYF.

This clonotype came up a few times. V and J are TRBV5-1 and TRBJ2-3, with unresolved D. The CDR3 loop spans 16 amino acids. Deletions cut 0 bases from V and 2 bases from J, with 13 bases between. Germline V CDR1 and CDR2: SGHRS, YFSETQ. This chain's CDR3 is CASSLVLSKPTDTQYF. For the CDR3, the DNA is TGCGCCAGCAGCTTGGTACTCTCGAAACCCACAGATACGCAGTATTTT. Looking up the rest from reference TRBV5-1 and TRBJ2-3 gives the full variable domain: KAGVTQTPRYLIKTRGQQVTLSCSPISGHRSVSWYQQTPGQGLQFLFEYFSETQRNKGNFPGRFSGRQFSNSRSEMNVSTLELGDSALYLCASSLVLSKPTDTQYFGPGTRLTVL.

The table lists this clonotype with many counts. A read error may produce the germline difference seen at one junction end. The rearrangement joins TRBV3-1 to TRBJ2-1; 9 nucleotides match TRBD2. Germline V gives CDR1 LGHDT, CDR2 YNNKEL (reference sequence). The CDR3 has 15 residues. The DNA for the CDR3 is TGTGCCAGCAGCCAAGATGGCGGGACTAGCAATCAGCAGTTCTTC. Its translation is CASSQDGGTSNQQFF.

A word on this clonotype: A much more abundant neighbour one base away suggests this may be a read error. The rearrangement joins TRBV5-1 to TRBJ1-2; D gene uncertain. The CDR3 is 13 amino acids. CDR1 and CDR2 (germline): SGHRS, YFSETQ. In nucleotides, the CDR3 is TGCGTCAGCAGCTTGGAAGGGAGGTATGGCTACACCTTC. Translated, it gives CVSSLEGRYGYTF.

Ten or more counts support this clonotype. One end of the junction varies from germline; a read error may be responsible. The CDR3 DNA sequence: TGCAGCATTGACCCGGGACTACATCAGTTCTTC. Translated, it gives CSIDPGLHQFF. The chain links TRBV29-1 to TRBJ2-1, with 7 bases matching TRBD2. CDR3 size: 11 residues. The germline V gene has CDR1 SQVTM and CDR2 ANQGSEA.

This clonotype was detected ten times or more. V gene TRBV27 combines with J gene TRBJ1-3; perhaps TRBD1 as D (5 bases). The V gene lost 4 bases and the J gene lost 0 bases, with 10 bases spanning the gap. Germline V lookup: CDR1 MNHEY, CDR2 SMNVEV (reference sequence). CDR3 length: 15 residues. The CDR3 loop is CASSSFRDSGNTIYF. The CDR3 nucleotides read TGTGCCAGCAGTTCCTTCAGGGACTCTGGAAACACCATATATTTT.

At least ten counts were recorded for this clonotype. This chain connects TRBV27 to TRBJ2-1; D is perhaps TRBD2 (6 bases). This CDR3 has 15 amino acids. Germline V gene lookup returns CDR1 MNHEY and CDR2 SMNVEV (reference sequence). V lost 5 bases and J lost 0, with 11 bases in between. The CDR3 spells CASSKPGLSYNEQFF. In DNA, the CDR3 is TGTGCCAGCAGTAAACCGGGACTCTCCTACAATGAGCAGTTCTTC.

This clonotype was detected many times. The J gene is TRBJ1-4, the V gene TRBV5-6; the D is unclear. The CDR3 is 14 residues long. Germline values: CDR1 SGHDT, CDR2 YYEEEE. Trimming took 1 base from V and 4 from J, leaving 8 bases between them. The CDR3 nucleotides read TGTGCCAGCAGCTTGACAGTGAATAATGAAAAACTGTTTTTT. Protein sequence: CASSLTVNNEKLFF. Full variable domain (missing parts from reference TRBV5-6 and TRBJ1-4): DAGVTQSPTHLIKTRGQQVTLRCSPKSGHDTVSWYQQALGQGPQFIFQYYEEEERQRGNFPDRFSGHQFPNYSSELNVNALLLGDSALYLCASSLTVNNEKLFFGSGTQLSVL.

This chain's CDR3 is CASSPPGQSSYNEQFF. The DNA of the CDR3 is TGTGCCAGCAGCCCGCCGGGACAAAGCTCCTACAATGAGCAGTTCTTC. The chain couples TRBV3-1 to TRBJ2-1, with D perhaps TRBD1 (6 bases). This CDR3 is 16 amino acids long. CDR1 and CDR2 (germline): LGHDT, YNNKEL (reference sequence). With 4 bases removed from V and 0 bases from J, the gap between germline ends came to 13 bases.

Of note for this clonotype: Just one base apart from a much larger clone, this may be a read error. CDR3 in DNA: TGTGCCAGTAGTTCCCAGAGCGGGGCACTCTCCTACAGTGAGCAGTTCTTC. Its protein is CASSSQSGALSYSEQFF. This sequence joins TRBV19 and TRBJ2-1, with 7 bases fitting TRBD2. The CDR3 runs 17 residues. Germline assignment: CDR1 LNHDA and CDR2 SQIVND (reference sequence).

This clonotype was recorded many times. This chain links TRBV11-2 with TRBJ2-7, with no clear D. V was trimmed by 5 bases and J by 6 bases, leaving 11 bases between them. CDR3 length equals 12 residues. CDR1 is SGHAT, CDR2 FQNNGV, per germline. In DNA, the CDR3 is TGTGCCAGCAGCGCTTGGGGTCGCGAGCAGTACTTC. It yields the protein CASSAWGREQYF.

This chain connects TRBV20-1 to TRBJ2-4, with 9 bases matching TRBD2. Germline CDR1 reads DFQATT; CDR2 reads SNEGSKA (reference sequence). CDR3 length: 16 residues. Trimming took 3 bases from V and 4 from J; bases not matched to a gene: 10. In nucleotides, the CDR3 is TGCAGTGCTAGCCCGGCTAGCGGGATCCTAAAAAACATTCAGTACTTC. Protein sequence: CSASPASGILKNIQYF.

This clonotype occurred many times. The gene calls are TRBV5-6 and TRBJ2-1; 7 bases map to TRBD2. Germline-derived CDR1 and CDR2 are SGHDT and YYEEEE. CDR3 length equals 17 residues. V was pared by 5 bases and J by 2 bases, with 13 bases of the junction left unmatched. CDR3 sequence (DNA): TGTGCCAGCAGTCCTACTGGCGGGAGTCGTCCCTACAATGAGCAGTTCTTC. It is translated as CASSPTGGSRPYNEQFF.

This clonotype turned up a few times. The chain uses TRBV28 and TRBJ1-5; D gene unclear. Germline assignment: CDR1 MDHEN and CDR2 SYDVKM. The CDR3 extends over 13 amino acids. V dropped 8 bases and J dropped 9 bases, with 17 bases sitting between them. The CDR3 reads CASGREVRRPQHF. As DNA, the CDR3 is TGTGCCAGCGGTAGGGAGGTCCGTCGGCCCCAGCATTTT.

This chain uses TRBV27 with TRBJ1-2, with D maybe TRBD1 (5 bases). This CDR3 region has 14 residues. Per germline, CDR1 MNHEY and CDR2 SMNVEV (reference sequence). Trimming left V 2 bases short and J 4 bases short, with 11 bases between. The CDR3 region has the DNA TGTGCCAGCAGTTTAGGGTGGGGGATCTATGGCTACACCTTC. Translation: CASSLGWGIYGYTF.

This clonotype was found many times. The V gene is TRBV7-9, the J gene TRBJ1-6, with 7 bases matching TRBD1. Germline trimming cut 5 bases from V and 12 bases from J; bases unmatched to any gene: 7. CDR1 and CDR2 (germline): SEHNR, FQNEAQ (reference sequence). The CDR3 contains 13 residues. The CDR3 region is CASSPTGQIPLHF. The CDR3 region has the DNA TGTGCCAGCAGCCCCACGGGACAGATACCCCTCCACTTT.

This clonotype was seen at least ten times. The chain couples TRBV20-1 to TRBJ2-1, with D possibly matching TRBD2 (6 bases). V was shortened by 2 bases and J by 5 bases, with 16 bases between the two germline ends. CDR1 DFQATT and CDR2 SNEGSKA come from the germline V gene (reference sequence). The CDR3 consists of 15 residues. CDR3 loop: CSARNRAGSNNEQFF. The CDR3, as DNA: TGCAGTGCTAGAAACCGGGCGGGATCGAACAATGAGCAGTTCTTC.

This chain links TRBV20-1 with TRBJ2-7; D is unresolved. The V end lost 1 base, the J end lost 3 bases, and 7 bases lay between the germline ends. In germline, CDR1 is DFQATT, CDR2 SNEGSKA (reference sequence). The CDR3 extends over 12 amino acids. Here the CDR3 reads CSARVSIYEQYF. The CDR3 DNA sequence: TGCAGTGCTAGAGTGAGCATCTACGAGCAGTACTTC.

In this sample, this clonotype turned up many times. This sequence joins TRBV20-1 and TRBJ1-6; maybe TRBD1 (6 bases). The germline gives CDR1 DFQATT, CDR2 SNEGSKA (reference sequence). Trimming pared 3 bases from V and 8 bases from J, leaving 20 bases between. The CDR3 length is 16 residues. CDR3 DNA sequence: TGCAGTGCTAGGGGGGCAGGAGGGTTTCTGGATTCACCCCTCCACTTT. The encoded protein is CSARGAGGFLDSPLHF.

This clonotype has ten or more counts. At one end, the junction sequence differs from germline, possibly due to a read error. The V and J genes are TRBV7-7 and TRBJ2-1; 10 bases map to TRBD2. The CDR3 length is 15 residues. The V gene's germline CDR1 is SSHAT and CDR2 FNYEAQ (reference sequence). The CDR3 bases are TGTGCTAGCAGCTTTGGACTAGCGGTTTACAATGAGCAGTTCTTC. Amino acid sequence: CASSFGLAVYNEQFF. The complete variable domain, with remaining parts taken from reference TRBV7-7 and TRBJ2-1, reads GAGVSQSPRYKVTKRGQDVTLRCDPISSHATLYWYQQALGQGPEFLTYFNYEAQPDKSGLPSDRFSAERPEGSISTLTIQRTEQRDSAMYRCASSFGLAVYNEQFFGPGTRLTVL.

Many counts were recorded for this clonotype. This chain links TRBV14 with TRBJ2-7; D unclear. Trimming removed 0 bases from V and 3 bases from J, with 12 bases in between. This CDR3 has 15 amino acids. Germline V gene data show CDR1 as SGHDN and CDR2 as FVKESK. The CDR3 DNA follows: TGTGCCAGCAGCCAAGATAGTAACGCCTACTACGAGCAGTACTTC. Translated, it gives CASSQDSNAYYEQYF.

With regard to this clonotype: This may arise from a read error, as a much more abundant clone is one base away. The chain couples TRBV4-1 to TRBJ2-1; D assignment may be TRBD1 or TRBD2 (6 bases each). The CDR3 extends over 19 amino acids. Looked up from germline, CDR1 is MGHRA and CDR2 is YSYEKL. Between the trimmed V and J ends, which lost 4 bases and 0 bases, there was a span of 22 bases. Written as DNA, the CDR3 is TGCGCCAGCAGCCCGGGGGCATCTCAGCTCCCGGGCTCCTACAATGAGCAGTTCTTC. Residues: CASSPGASQLPGSYNEQFF.

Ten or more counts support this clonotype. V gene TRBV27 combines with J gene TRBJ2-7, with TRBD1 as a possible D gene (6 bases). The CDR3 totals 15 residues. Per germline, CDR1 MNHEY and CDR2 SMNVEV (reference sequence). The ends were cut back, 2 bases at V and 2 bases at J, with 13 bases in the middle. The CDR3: CASSLLTGTPYEQYF. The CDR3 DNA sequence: TGTGCCAGCAGTTTACTAACAGGGACACCCTACGAGCAGTACTTC.

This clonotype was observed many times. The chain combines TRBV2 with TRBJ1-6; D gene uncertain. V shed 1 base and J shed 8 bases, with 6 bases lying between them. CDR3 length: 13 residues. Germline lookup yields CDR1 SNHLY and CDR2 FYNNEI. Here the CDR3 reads CASSEVGYSPLHF. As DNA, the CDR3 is TGTGCCAGCAGTGAAGTTGGGTATTCACCCCTCCACTTT.

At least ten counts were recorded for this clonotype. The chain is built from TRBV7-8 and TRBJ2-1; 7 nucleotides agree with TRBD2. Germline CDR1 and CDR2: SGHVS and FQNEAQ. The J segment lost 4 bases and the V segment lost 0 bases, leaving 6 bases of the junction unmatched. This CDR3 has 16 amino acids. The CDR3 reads CASSLARTRAYNEQFF. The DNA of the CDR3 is TGTGCCAGCAGCTTAGCGCGGACTAGGGCTTACAATGAGCAGTTCTTC.